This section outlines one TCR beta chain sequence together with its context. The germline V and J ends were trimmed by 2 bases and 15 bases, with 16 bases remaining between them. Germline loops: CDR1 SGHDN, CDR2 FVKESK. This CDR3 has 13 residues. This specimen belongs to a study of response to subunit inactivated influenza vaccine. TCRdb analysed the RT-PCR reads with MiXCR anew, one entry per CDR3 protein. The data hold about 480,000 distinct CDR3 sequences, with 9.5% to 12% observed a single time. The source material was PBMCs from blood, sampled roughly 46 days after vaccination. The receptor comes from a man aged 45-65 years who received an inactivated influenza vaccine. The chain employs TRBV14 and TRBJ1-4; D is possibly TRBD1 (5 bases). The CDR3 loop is CASSQLIVGEVFF. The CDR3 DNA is TGTGCCAGCAGCCAACTCATTGTGGGGGAGGTGTTTTTT.